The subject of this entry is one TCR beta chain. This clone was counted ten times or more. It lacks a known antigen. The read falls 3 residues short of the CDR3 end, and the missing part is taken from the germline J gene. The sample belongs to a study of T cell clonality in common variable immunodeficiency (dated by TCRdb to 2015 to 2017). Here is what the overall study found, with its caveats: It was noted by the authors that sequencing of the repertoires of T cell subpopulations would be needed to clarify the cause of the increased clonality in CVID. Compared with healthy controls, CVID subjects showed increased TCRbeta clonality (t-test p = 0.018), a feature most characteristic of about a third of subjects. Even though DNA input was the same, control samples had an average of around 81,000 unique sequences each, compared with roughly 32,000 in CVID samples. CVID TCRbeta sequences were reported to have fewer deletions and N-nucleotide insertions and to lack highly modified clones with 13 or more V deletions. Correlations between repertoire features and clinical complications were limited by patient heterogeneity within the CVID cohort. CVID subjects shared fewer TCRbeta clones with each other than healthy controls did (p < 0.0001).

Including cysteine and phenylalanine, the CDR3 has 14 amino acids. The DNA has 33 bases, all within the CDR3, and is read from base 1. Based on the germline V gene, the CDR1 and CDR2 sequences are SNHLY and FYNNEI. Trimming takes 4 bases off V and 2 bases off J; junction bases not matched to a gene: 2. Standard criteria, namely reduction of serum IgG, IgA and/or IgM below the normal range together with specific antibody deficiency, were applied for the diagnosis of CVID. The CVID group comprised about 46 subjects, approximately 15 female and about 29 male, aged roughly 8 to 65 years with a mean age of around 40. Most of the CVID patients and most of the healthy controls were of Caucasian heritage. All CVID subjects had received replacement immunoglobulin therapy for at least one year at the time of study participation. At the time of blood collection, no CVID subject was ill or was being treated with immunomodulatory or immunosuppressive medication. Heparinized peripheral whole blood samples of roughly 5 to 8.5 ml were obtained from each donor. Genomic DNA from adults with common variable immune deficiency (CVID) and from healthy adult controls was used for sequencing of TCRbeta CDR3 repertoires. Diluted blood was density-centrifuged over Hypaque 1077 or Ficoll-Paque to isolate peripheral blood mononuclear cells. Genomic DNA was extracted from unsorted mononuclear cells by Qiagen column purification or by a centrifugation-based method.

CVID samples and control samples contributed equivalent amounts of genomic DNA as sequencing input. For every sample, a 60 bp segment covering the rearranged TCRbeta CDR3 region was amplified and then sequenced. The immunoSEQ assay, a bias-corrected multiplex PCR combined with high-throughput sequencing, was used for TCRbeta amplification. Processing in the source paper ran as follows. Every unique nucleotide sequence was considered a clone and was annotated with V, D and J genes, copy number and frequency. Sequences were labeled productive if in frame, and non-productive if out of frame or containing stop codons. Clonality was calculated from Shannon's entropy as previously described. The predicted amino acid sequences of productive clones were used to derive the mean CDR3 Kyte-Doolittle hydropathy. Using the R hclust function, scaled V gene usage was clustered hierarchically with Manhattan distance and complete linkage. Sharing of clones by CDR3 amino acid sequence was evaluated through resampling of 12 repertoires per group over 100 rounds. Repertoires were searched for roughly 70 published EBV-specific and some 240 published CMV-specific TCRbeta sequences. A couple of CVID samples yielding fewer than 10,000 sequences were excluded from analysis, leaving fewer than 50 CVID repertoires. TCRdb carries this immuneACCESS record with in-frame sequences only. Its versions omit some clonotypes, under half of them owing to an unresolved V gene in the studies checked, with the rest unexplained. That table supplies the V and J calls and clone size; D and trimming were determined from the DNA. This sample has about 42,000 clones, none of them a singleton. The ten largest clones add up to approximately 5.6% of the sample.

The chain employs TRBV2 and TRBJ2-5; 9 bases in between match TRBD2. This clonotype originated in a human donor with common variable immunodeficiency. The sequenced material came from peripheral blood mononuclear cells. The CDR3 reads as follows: CASSGTSAQETQYF. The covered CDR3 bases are TGTGCCAGCAGTGGGACTAGCGCACAAGAGACC.